This T cell receptor (beta chain) was recorded in a study of post-analysis software for immune sequencing data (dated by TCRdb to the mid-2010s). About the investigation overall: Recorded disease courses included relapsing-remitting, secondary progressive and progressive-relapsing multiple sclerosis, with some patients lacking subtype annotation. Patient repertoires were compared against about a dozen previously published healthy control repertoires from donors aged about 6 to 27 years. A subset of samples was prepared in parallel using single-end sample barcoding, then pooled and co-amplified after Illumina adapter ligation. Broader findings and caveats from the paper: The control group was slightly older than the multiple sclerosis patient group. When samples were clustered directly using the F measure, samples prepared in the same batch co-clustered strongly, which prompted a batch-effect correction. Significantly higher frequencies in patients than in controls were found for about five TRBV segments, including TRBV5-6, TRBV5-1 and TRBV20-1. Multiple sclerosis patients had significantly lower normalized Chao1 diversity than controls, a result that suggests substantial peripheral T-cell clonal expansion.

From a lookup of the germline V gene (reference sequence), CDR1 and CDR2 are PRHDT and FYEKMQ. V is pruned by 5 bases and J by 8 bases, leaving 7 bases of the junction without a gene match. Measured from the cysteine to the phenylalanine, the CDR3 is 14 residues long. Left in the record is the CDR3 DNA by itself, 42 bases read in frame from the first base. This clonotype was recorded many times. The antigen this receptor binds is unknown. Per-nucleotide qualities are absent, and no much larger clonotype sits a single base away. Receptors were amplified or captured by PCR. The run used an Illumina HiSeq 2500. To reduce PCR and sequencing biases, unique molecular identifiers were incorporated into the TCR beta cDNA libraries. Around 500,000 cDNA molecules were obtained for every 1 to 10 million input T cells, so each molecule roughly corresponded to one T cell. The patient libraries were prepared and sequenced using the same protocol as the earlier healthy control dataset. Samples belonging to the same batch were prepared together, multiplexed and sequenced on a shared HiSeq lane. The paper's data handling went like this. MIGEC handled the raw barcoded reads, throwing out single-read molecular identifier groups before consensus assembly and CDR3 extraction. Clonotype tables were post-analysed with VDJtools, normalizing diversity by down-sampling all datasets to the smallest sample size. In repertoire overlap clustering, CDR3 amino acid sequences, but not nucleotide sequences, were matched to correct batch-related cross-sample contamination. TCRdb passed the public sequencing reads through fastp at Q25 and MiXCR, retaining productive beta sequences. Every entry covers one CDR3 protein and lists the most common genes and DNA from its rows. The V and J calls shown here were made by TCRdb, not taken from the authors' results. Here the sample has about half a million distinct CDR3 sequences; 30% to 40% occur a single time. Approximately 5.4% of the sample goes to the ten largest clones.

To demonstrate the VDJtools post-analysis software, TCR beta repertoires were profiled from the peripheral blood of about 13 young patients with multiple sclerosis. The multiple sclerosis patients were children and adolescents ranging in age from 6 to 15 years. This receptor was taken from a girl aged 2 to 17 with multiple sclerosis. In this chain, TRBV13 is recombined with TRBJ1-2; the central 11 bases match TRBD1. The sequencing input was blood. The DNA sequence follows: TGTGCCAGCAGCCCAGGACAGGGGGCTGTCGGCTACACCTTC. Its translation is CASSPGQGAVGYTF.